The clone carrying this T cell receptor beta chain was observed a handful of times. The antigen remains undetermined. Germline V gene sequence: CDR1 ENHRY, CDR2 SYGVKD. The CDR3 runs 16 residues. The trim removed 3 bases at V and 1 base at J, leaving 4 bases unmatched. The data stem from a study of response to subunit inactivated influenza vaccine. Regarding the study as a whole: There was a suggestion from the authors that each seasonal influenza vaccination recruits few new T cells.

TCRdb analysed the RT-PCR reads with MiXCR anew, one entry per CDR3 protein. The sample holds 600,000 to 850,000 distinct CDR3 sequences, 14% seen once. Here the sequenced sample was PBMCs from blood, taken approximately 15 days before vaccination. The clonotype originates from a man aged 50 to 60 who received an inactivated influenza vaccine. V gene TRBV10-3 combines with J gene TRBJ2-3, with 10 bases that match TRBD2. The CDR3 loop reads CAISDGAGGRTDTQYF. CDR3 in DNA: TGTGCCATCAGTGATGGAGCGGGGGGGCGCACAGATACGCAGTATTTT.